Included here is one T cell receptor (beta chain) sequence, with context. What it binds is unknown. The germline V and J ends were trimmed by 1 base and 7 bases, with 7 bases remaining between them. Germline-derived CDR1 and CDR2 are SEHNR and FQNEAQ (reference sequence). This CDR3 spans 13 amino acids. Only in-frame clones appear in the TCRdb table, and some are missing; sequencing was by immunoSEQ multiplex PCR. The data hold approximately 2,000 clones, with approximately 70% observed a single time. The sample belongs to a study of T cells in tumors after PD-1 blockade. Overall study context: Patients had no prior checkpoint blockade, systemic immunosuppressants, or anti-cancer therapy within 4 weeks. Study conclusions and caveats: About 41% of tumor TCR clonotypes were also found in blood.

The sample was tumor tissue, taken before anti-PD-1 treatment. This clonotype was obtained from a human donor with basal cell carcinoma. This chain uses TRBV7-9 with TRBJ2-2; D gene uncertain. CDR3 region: CASSLVIGGELFF. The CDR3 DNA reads TGTGCCAGCAGCTTAGTGATCGGCGGGGAGCTGTTTTTT.